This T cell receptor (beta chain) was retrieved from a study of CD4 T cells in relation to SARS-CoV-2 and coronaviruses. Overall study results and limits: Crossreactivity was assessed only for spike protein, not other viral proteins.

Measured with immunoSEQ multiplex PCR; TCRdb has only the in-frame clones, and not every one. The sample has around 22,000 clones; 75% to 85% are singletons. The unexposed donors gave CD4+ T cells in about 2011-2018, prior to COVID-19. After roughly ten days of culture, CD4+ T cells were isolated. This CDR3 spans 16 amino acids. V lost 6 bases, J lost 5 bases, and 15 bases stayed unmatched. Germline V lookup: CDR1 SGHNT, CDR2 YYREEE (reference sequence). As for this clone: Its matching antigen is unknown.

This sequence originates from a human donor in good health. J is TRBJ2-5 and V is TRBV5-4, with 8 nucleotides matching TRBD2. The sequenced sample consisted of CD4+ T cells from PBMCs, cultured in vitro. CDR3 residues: CASKEGLAGISETQYF. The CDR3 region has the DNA TGTGCCAGCAAGGAGGGGTTAGCGGGAATTTCGGAGACCCAGTACTTC.